This passage covers 10 T cell receptor beta chains from one sample sequenced in a study of T-cell reconstitution after alpha-beta-depleted transplantation in children. The TCRbeta library incorporated unique molecular identifiers. TCRdb reprocessed the PCR reads with MiXCR, giving one entry per CDR3 protein. The table includes 450,000 to 600,000 distinct CDR3 sequences, less than 35% detected once. The sample in question was PBMCs from the stem cell graft donor, obtained from the stem cell graft. The receptors were gathered from a human donor who donated a stem cell graft to a child with aplastic anemia.

The chain couples TRBV29-1 to TRBJ2-7, with TRBD1 as a possible D gene (6 bases). The CDR3 is made up of 12 amino acids. The germline gives CDR1 SQVTM, CDR2 ANQGSEA. With 6 bases removed from V and 7 bases from J, the gap between germline ends came to 16 bases. The CDR3 is CSVGSGVGEQYV. The CDR3 bases are TGCAGCGTCGGATCAGGGGTCGGAGAGCAGTACGTC.

The rearrangement uses TRBV7-2 and TRBJ2-5; 7 bases are a match to TRBD1. Per the germline V gene, CDR1 is SGHTA and CDR2 is FQGNSA. CDR3 size: 15 residues. J lost 2 bases, V lost 4 bases, and 7 bases had no gene match. For the CDR3, the DNA is TGTGCCAGCAGCTACCAGACAGGGAGACAAGAGACCCAGTACTTC. Encoded protein: CASSYQTGRQETQYF.

This clonotype was counted between two and nine times. The chain carries TRBV18 and TRBJ2-2; 11 positions match TRBD2. Germline-derived CDR1 and CDR2 are KGHSH and LQKENI. CDR3 length equals 17 residues. With 3 bases clipped from V and 1 base from J, the junction kept 4 bases outside the gene matches. The CDR3 DNA is TGTGCCAGCTCACCGTCTAGCGGGAGGATGAACACCGGGGAGCTGTTTTTT. Translated: CASSPSSGRMNTGELFF.

The chain has TRBV6-5 and TRBJ2-2, with TRBD2 as a possible D gene (6 bases). The CDR3 is 15 residues long. Germline CDR1 is MNHEY and CDR2 is SVGAGI. Trimming took 2 bases from V and 4 from J, leaving 11 bases between them. The CDR3 region is CASSYGSAGTGELFF. The CDR3 DNA reads as TGTGCCAGCAGTTACGGGTCAGCGGGCACCGGGGAGCTGTTTTTT.

Written as DNA, the CDR3 is TGTGCCAGCATCGGAGGCAGAGGCTTAGGCGGGGCCAACGTCCTGACTTTC. Translating it yields CASIGGRGLGGANVLTF. The chain has TRBV6-2 or TRBV6-3 and TRBJ2-6, with TRBD2 as a possible D gene (5 bases). V lost 7 bases to trimming and J lost 4 bases, with 20 bases between them. The CDR3 consists of 17 residues. Per the germline V gene, CDR1 is MNHEY and CDR2 is SVGEGT.

The chain uses TRBV15 and TRBJ2-7; 8 positions agree with TRBD2. The CDR3 length is 16 residues. V shed 0 bases and J 2 bases; nucleotides not matched to a gene: 6. Germline assignment: CDR1 LNHNV and CDR2 YYDKDF (reference sequence). The DNA for the CDR3 is TGTGCCACCAGCAGAGATAATCCGGGACTAGCCTACGAGCAGTACTTC. Translating gives CATSRDNPGLAYEQYF. The full variable domain, rest sourced from reference TRBV15 and TRBJ2-7, is DAMVIQNPRYQVTQFGKPVTLSCSQTLNHNVMYWYQQKSSQAPKLLFHYYDKDFNNEADTPDNFQSRRPNTSFCFLDIRSPGLGDTAMYLCATSRDNPGLAYEQYFGPGTRLTVT.

This clonotype was picked up a small number of times. The chain has TRBV4-3 and TRBJ2-7; D call uncertain. The CDR3 sequence is 14 residues long. The germline gives CDR1 LGHNA, CDR2 YSLEER. V was clipped by 1 base and J by 3 bases, with 10 bases between them. CDR3: CASSQAQSVYEQYF. DNA for the CDR3: TGCGCCAGCAGCCAAGCACAAAGCGTCTACGAGCAGTACTTC.

The chain carries TRBV12-3 or TRBV12-4 and TRBJ2-1; no reliable D call. V dropped 3 bases and J dropped 6 bases, with 6 bases sitting between them. This CDR3 spans 12 amino acids. This CDR3 is CASSLTANEQFF. DNA for the CDR3: TGTGCCAGCAGTTTGACGGCCAATGAGCAGTTCTTC.

The CDR3 nucleotides are TGCAGTGCCCCAACAGGGGAAGAAGTTAGGAATGAGCAGTTCTTC. It is translated as CSAPTGEEVRNEQFF. The chain has TRBV20-1 and TRBJ2-1, with 7 bases matching TRBD1. The CDR3 runs to 15 residues. In germline, CDR1 is DFQATT, CDR2 SNEGSKA (reference sequence). V lost 6 bases to trimming and J lost 7 bases; unmatched junction nucleotides: 15.

The chain links TRBV11-3 to TRBJ2-5; 11 nucleotides line up with TRBD1. Germline V gives CDR1 SGHNT, CDR2 YENEEA. This CDR3 is built from 16 residues. J gave up 4 bases and V 5 bases, and 9 bases lay outside the gene matches. In DNA, the CDR3 is TGTGCCAGCAGCCGAATCGGACAGGGGGCTTCAGAGACCCAGTACTTC. It encodes CASSRIGQGASETQYF.